The 21 T cell receptor beta chains listed next were all sequenced from one sample in a study of Graves' ophthalmopathy and Graves' hyperthyroidism. RNA served as the template for amplifying TCR beta CDR3 regions. An initial RT-PCR round employing HTBI primers preceded a second-round multiplex PCR. TCRdb recomputed calls from the multiplex PCR reads with MiXCR, one row per CDR3 protein. This table has more than 300,000 distinct CDR3 sequences, roughly a sixth appearing once. Sample: peripheral blood. The receptors derive from an adult woman with stable Graves' hyperthyroidism.

Many counts were recorded for this clonotype. This chain connects TRBV11-2 to TRBJ2-7; TRBD1 might be the D (6 bases). CDR1 and CDR2 (germline): SGHAT, FQNNGV. Trimming took 4 bases from V and 6 from J, leaving 13 bases between them. The CDR3 spans 13 residues. The DNA of the CDR3 is TGTGCCAGCAGCTCGCAACAGGGATCCGAGCAGTACTTC. Residues: CASSSQQGSEQYF.

The table lists this clonotype with many counts. As DNA, the CDR3 is TGCAGCGTCGCCCTGGGAGGGGATGGAGAGACCCAGTACTTC. Its translation is CSVALGGDGETQYF. The chain has TRBV29-1 and TRBJ2-5, with 7 bases aligning to TRBD2. V lost 6 bases and J lost 4; bases outside the gene matches: 11. This CDR3 contains 14 residues. Germline V CDR1 and CDR2: SQVTM, ANQGSEA. The whole variable domain, filled in from reference TRBV29-1 and TRBJ2-5, reads SAVISQKPSRDICQRGTSLTIQCQVDSQVTMMFWYRQQPGQSLTLIATANQGSEATYESGFVIDKFPISRPNLTFSTLTVSNMSPEDSSIYLCSVALGGDGETQYFGPGTRLLVL.

This clonotype was counted many times. This chain connects TRBV28 to TRBJ1-5; D not resolved. Trimming removed 5 bases from V and 2 bases from J, with 10 bases in between. Germline V lookup: CDR1 MDHEN, CDR2 SYDVKM. This CDR3 has 14 residues. The CDR3 sequence is CASSPALGNQPQHF. Written as DNA, the CDR3 is TGTGCCAGCAGTCCCGCCTTGGGCAATCAGCCCCAGCATTTT.

This clonotype was seen more than once but under ten times. The DNA of the CDR3 is TGTGCCAGCAGAATGGGGGATCAGCCCCAGCATTTT. Translating gives CASRMGDQPQHF. This chain connects TRBV6-1 to TRBJ1-5; tentative D call: TRBD1 (5 bases). CDR1 and CDR2 (germline): MNHNS, SASEGT. V lost 6 bases and J lost 5, with 8 bases in between. This CDR3 spans 12 amino acids.

This clonotype came up a few times. The chain carries TRBV29-1 and TRBJ2-2; D possibly corresponds to TRBD1 (8 bases). Germline assignment: CDR1 SQVTM and CDR2 ANQGSEA. The CDR3 has 16 residues. The ends were cut back, 7 bases at V and 3 bases at J, with 21 bases in the middle. The CDR3 DNA follows: TGCAGCGCCCAGGGCGGGGGACAGGCCGACACCGGGGAGCTGTTTTTT. Encoded protein: CSAQGGGQADTGELFF.

This clonotype was recorded many times. This sequence joins TRBV28 and TRBJ1-2, with no clear D. Germline V gene sequence: CDR1 MDHEN, CDR2 SYDVKM. The V end was cut by 3 bases, the J end by 4 bases, with 6 bases between. This CDR3 has 12 amino acids. CDR3 amino acids: CASSFSSYGYTF. In nucleotides, the CDR3 is TGTGCCAGCAGTTTCTCCAGCTATGGCTACACCTTC.

This clonotype was counted many times. The rearrangement joins TRBV24-1 to TRBJ1-5; D remains ambiguous. The V gene lost 3 bases and the J gene lost 7 bases, with 9 bases spanning the gap. CDR3 size: 13 residues. Germline V gene lookup returns CDR1 KGHDR and CDR2 SFDVKD. CDR3 loop: CATSDHRAQPQHF. The CDR3 nucleotides are TGTGCCACCAGTGATCACCGGGCCCAGCCCCAGCATTTT.

This clonotype has ten or more counts. The rearrangement joins TRBV10-3 to TRBJ1-5; D is perhaps TRBD1 (6 bases). There are 15 residues in the CDR3. The germline gives CDR1 ENHRY, CDR2 SYGVKD. V shed 0 bases and J shed 4 bases, with 10 bases lying between them. The CDR3 region has the DNA TGTGCCATCAGTGAGTCGGGGGGGCCGAATCAGCCCCAGCATTTT. This gives the protein CAISESGGPNQPQHF.

This clonotype came up a few times. DNA of the CDR3: TGTGCCAGCGGAGCTAAAAATTCACCCCTCCACTTT. Translating gives CASGAKNSPLHF. The J gene is TRBJ1-6, the V gene TRBV12-3 or TRBV12-4; unclear D gene. This CDR3 is 12 amino acids long. With 8 bases removed from V and 7 bases from J, the gap between germline ends came to 9 bases.

At least ten counts were recorded for this clonotype. The chain joins TRBV7-2 to TRBJ1-2; tentative D call: TRBD1 (6 bases). V lost 5 bases, J lost 5 bases, and 12 bases lay in between. CDR3 length: 13 amino acids. The germline V gene encodes CDR1 SGHTA and CDR2 FQGNSA. CDR3: CASSGRTEYGYTF. In nucleotides, the CDR3 is TGTGCCAGCAGCGGGAGGACAGAGTATGGCTACACCTTC.

This clonotype occurred many times. The chain joins TRBV6-2 or TRBV6-3 to TRBJ2-7; tentatively, D is TRBD2 (6 bases). Germline V lookup: CDR1 MNHEY, CDR2 SVGEGT. The germline V and J ends were trimmed by 8 bases and 3 bases, with 14 bases remaining between them. The CDR3 runs 13 residues. In DNA form, the CDR3 reads TGTGCCAGCGGGGGGACGGCAGTCTACGAGCAGTACTTC. Its protein product is CASGGTAVYEQYF.

This clonotype occurred many times. J is TRBJ1-6 and V is TRBV7-2, with TRBD1 identical over 11 bases. Germline V gene sequence: CDR1 SGHTA, CDR2 FQGNSA. The CDR3 spans 15 residues. The V segment lost 5 bases and the J segment 14 bases; nucleotides outside the gene matches: 11. CDR3 DNA sequence: TGTGCCAGCAGCGCAGGGACAGGGGGTCCCAGGGCCCTCCACTTT. Residues: CASSAGTGGPRALHF. The full variable domain, its missing parts supplied by reference TRBV7-2 and TRBJ1-6, is GAGVSQSPSNKVTEKGKDVELRCDPISGHTALYWYRQSLGQGLEFLIYFQGNSAPDKSGLPSDRFSAERTGGSVSTLTIQRTQQEDSAVYLCASSAGTGGPRALHFGNGTRLTVT.

This clonotype was seen at least ten times. The CDR3 bases are TGTGCCAGCAGTCAGGGACGGAACTATGGCTACACCTTC. Encoded protein: CASSQGRNYGYTF. The V call is TRBV28, the J call TRBJ1-2; a weak D match, TRBD1 (5 bases). From germline, CDR1 is MDHEN and CDR2 SYDVKM. The CDR3 has 13 residues. V was clipped by 5 bases and J by 2 bases, with 9 bases between them.

This clonotype was detected many times. This chain links TRBV11-2 with TRBJ1-1, with 12 positions matching TRBD1. CDR3 length: 18 residues. V lost 5 bases, J lost 0 bases, and 10 bases stayed unmatched. Germline CDR1 and CDR2: SGHAT and FQNNGV. Written as DNA, the CDR3 is TGTGCCAGCAGCCGAGACCGGGACAGGGGGCTTGTGAACACTGAAGCTTTCTTT. Translating gives CASSRDRDRGLVNTEAFF.

The rearrangement joins TRBV12-3 or TRBV12-4 to TRBJ2-7; TRBD1 or TRBD2 may be the D gene (5 bases each). V lost 5 bases and J 2 bases, leaving 16 bases between the germline ends. The CDR3 is 15 amino acids. The CDR3 nucleotides are TGTGCCAGCAGTCCCCGGACACTAGTCGCCTACGAGCAGTACTTC. Protein: CASSPRTLVAYEQYF.

In this sample, this clonotype turned up many times. The rearrangement uses TRBV20-1 and TRBJ1-5; possibly TRBD1 for D (6 bases). V was shortened by 2 bases and J by 4 bases, with 18 bases between the two germline ends. The CDR3 loop spans 16 amino acids. Germline lookup yields CDR1 DFQATT and CDR2 SNEGSKA (reference sequence). CDR3 residues: CSARPMIEGGNQPQHF. Written as DNA, the CDR3 is TGCAGTGCTAGACCCATGATCGAGGGGGGGAATCAGCCCCAGCATTTT.

In this sample, this clonotype turned up many times. V usage is TRBV28 and J usage is TRBJ1-2; D remains unclear. Trimming took off 1 base at V and 6 bases at J, with 12 bases between the two ends. CDR1 and CDR2 (germline): MDHEN, SYDVKM. The CDR3 extends over 14 amino acids. In DNA form, the CDR3 reads TGTGCCAGCAGTTTATTGGGGTTAAGACATGGCTACACCTTC. Protein: CASSLLGLRHGYTF.

Ten or more counts support this clonotype. V and J are TRBV7-9 and TRBJ2-7; TRBD1 is a possible D gene (6 bases). This CDR3 region has 15 residues. V was pared by 2 bases and J by 0 bases, with 11 bases between. The germline CDR1 and CDR2 sequences are SEHNR and FQNEAQ (reference sequence). The CDR3 sequence: CASSLLQGFSYEQYF. The CDR3 nucleotides are TGTGCCAGCAGCTTACTGCAGGGGTTCTCCTACGAGCAGTACTTC.

This clonotype has ten or more counts. This chain uses TRBV2 with TRBJ2-7, with D perhaps TRBD2 (5 bases). This CDR3 is 11 amino acids long. Germline lookup yields CDR1 SNHLY and CDR2 FYNNEI. Trimming stripped 8 bases from V and 5 bases from J, with 10 bases between. DNA for the CDR3: TGTGCCAGCTTCCTAGCAGACGAGCAGTACTTC. This encodes CASFLADEQYF.

This clonotype has ten or more counts. The rearrangement joins TRBV29-1 to TRBJ1-2; TRBD1 matches at 7 bases. Germline loops: CDR1 SQVTM, CDR2 ANQGSEA. V gave up 5 bases and J gave up 4 bases; unmatched junction bases: 7. This CDR3 has 13 amino acids. CDR3 nucleotides: TGCAGCGTTCGGGAGGGGGCGAGCTATGGCTACACCTTC. Protein product: CSVREGASYGYTF.

This clonotype occurred many times. The chain is built from TRBV19 and TRBJ2-6; TRBD2 is a possible D gene (6 bases). The CDR3 contains 16 residues. Trimming took off 8 bases at V and 0 bases at J, with 14 bases between the two ends. From germline, CDR1 is LNHDA and CDR2 SQIVND (reference sequence). The CDR3 region has the DNA TGTGCCAGTTTGGGGGGAGACTCCTCTGGGGCCAACGTCCTGACTTTC. It specifies CASLGGDSSGANVLTF.